Each of the 24 T cell receptor beta chains below was sequenced from the same sample in a study of high-grade serous ovarian cancer treatment subgroups. The tumor samples were collected prior to definitive surgery or chemotherapy. Profiling relied on immunoSEQ multiplex PCR, and the TCRdb table lists in-frame clones only, not all of them. Found here are approximately 5,700 clones, less than 70% of them singletons; the top ten hold around 14%. The specimen sequenced was tumor tissue. Receptor source: a human donor with high-grade serous ovarian cancer.

In its sample, this clone was seen a few times. The CDR3 sequence is CASSPPGGAGANVLTF. The CDR3 DNA sequence: TGTGCCAGCTCACCACCGGGCGGGGCTGGGGCCAACGTCCTGACTTTC. The chain links TRBV18 to TRBJ2-6, with D possibly matching TRBD2 (6 bases). Germline CDR1 and CDR2: KGHSH and LQKENI. The CDR3 is 16 residues long. V lost 0 bases to trimming and J lost 2 bases, with 8 bases between them.

The rearrangement links TRBV5-1 to TRBJ1-2; no reliable D call. Trimming stripped 1 base from V and 0 bases from J, with 7 bases between. Germline lookup yields CDR1 SGHRS and CDR2 YFSETQ. CDR3 length: 14 amino acids. The CDR3: CASSLMDSNYGYTF. CDR3 in DNA: TGCGCCAGCAGCTTGATGGACTCTAACTATGGCTACACCTTC.

This sequence joins TRBV29-1 and TRBJ2-1; D might be TRBD2 (5 bases). Trimming stripped 8 bases from V and 9 bases from J, with 14 bases between. There are 11 residues in the CDR3. Germline lookup yields CDR1 SQVTM and CDR2 ANQGSEA. The CDR3 coding sequence is TGCAGCTCCCTCTACGGAGGTGAGCAGTTCTTC. Amino acid sequence: CSSLYGGEQFF.

The J gene is TRBJ2-1, the V gene TRBV27; 8 bases line up with TRBD2. CDR1 and CDR2 from the germline V gene are MNHEY and SMNVEV (reference sequence). This CDR3 is built from 15 residues. V dropped 4 bases and J dropped 2; count of bases not matched to a gene: 4. The CDR3 coding sequence is TGTGCCAGCAGTTCGCGGGGGGCCCCCTACAATGAGCAGTTCTTC. Residues: CASSSRGAPYNEQFF.

This clone was counted a single time. The rearrangement links TRBV7-2 to TRBJ1-4, with a weak D call TRBD1 (6 bases). This CDR3 contains 15 residues. Trimming stripped 1 base from V and 5 bases from J, with 11 bases between. Germline values: CDR1 SGHTA, CDR2 FQGNSA. The CDR3 is CASSLGTAFNEKLFF. CDR3 sequence (DNA): TGTGCCAGCAGCTTAGGGACAGCTTTCAATGAAAAACTGTTTTTT.

V and J are TRBV19 and TRBJ2-2; the D gene is possibly TRBD2 (6 bases). CDR3 length: 15 amino acids. The germline V gene encodes CDR1 LNHDA and CDR2 SQIVND (reference sequence). V shed 3 bases and J shed 2 bases, with 10 bases lying between them. As DNA, the CDR3 is TGTGCCAGTAGTATTCGCGGGGCCAACACCGGGGAGCTGTTTTTT. Amino acid sequence: CASSIRGANTGELFF.

The table lists this clone with a count of one. The V gene is TRBV27, the J gene TRBJ2-3, with 7 bases lining up with TRBD1. The J segment lost 2 bases and the V segment lost 11 bases, leaving 7 bases of the junction unmatched. Per germline, CDR1 MNHEY and CDR2 SMNVEV (reference sequence). The CDR3 has 13 amino acids. The CDR3, as DNA: TGTGCCGGAAGGGACAGTGTCACAGATACGCAGTATTTT. It translates to CAGRDSVTDTQYF.

By frequency in the sample, this clone is large (0.1 to 1%). The chain is built from TRBV27 and TRBJ2-7; D unresolved. Germline V gene lookup returns CDR1 MNHEY and CDR2 SMNVEV (reference sequence). The V end was cut by 8 bases, the J end by 0 bases, with 8 bases between. The CDR3 is 12 residues long. The chain's CDR3 is CASYRSSYEQYF. CDR3 sequence (DNA): TGTGCCAGCTATCGGAGCTCCTACGAGCAGTACTTC.

By share, this clone counts as medium-sized (0.01 to 0.1%). The chain couples TRBV10-2 to TRBJ1-6; possibly TRBD1 for D (5 bases). CDR1 is WSHSY and CDR2 is SAAADI in the germline V gene. The CDR3 has 18 amino acids. The ends were cut back, 2 bases at V and 7 bases at J, with 21 bases in the middle. The CDR3 protein is CASSEPRTGTRANSPLHF. CDR3 bases: TGCGCCAGCAGTGAGCCCCGTACCGGGACTAGGGCCAATTCACCCCTCCACTTT.

Worth noting for this clone: Other DNA sequences in the sample encode the same CDR3. This chain joins TRBV28 and TRBJ1-3, with no clear D. Germline V CDR1 and CDR2: MDHEN, SYDVKM. The CDR3 sequence is 14 residues long. Trimming removed 6 bases from V and 0 bases from J, with 9 bases in between. The CDR3 sequence: CASSPSGSGNTIYF. CDR3 nucleotides: TGTGCCAGCAGCCCGTCGGGCTCTGGAAACACCATATATTTT. Filled out from reference TRBV28 and TRBJ1-3, the complete variable domain reads DVKVTQSSRYLVKRTGEKVFLECVQDMDHENMFWYRQDPGLGLRLIYFSYDVKMKEKGDIPEGYSVSREKKERFSLILESASTNQTSMYLCASSPSGSGNTIYFGEGSWLTVV.

The rearrangement joins TRBV7-2 to TRBJ2-3, with TRBD2 matching over 9 bases. J lost 0 bases, V lost 5 bases, and 9 bases had no gene match. Germline V lookup: CDR1 SGHTA, CDR2 FQGNSA. The CDR3 has 17 residues. Here the CDR3 reads CASSARGGSSSTDTQYF. CDR3 DNA sequence: TGTGCCAGCAGCGCGCGGGGGGGGTCGTCTAGCACAGATACGCAGTATTTT. The complete variable domain, with remaining parts taken from reference TRBV7-2 and TRBJ2-3, reads GAGVSQSPSNKVTEKGKDVELRCDPISGHTALYWYRQSLGQGLEFLIYFQGNSAPDKSGLPSDRFSAERTGGSVSTLTIQRTQQEDSAVYLCASSARGGSSSTDTQYFGPGTRLTVL.

This chain links TRBV19 with TRBJ1-6, with unresolved D. Looked up from germline, CDR1 is LNHDA and CDR2 is SQIVND (reference sequence). The CDR3 runs 14 residues. With 5 bases removed from V and 2 bases from J, the gap between germline ends came to 7 bases. The CDR3 sequence is CASSGQTYNSPLHF. The DNA for the CDR3 is TGTGCCAGTAGTGGTCAGACCTATAATTCACCCCTCCACTTT.

The chain has TRBV7-3 and TRBJ2-1; a weak D match, TRBD2 (7 bases). Between the trimmed V and J ends, which lost 5 bases and 0 bases, there was a span of 17 bases. Per the germline V gene, CDR1 is SGHTA and CDR2 is FQGTGA. CDR3 length: 17 amino acids. CDR3 DNA: TGTGCCAGCAGCCCCCGGGGGGCGGCCGGCTCCTACAATGAGCAGTTCTTC. Translated: CASSPRGAAGSYNEQFF.

The V gene is TRBV5-1, the J gene TRBJ1-2; 7 bases map to TRBD1. Germline lookup yields CDR1 SGHRS and CDR2 YFSETQ. This CDR3 is built from 14 residues. The V gene end was trimmed by 2 bases and the J gene end by 3 bases; junction bases not matched to a gene: 4. The CDR3 here is CASSFRQGDYGYTF. The CDR3 bases are TGCGCCAGCAGCTTTCGACAGGGTGACTATGGCTACACCTTC.

The V and J genes are TRBV28 and TRBJ2-7, with 7 bases fitting TRBD2. With V trimmed by 3 bases and J by 0 bases, 2 bases remained unmatched. The germline CDR1 and CDR2 sequences are MDHEN and SYDVKM. The CDR3 has 14 residues. The CDR3 nucleotides read TGTGCCAGCAGTTTTGGGGGGGACTCCTACGAGCAGTACTTC. It specifies CASSFGGDSYEQYF.

This clone has a handful of counts. This chain uses TRBV7-2 with TRBJ2-7; a weak D match, TRBD1 (5 bases). V lost 3 bases to trimming and J lost 2 bases, with 8 bases between them. The CDR3 is 13 amino acids. Germline V lookup: CDR1 SGHTA, CDR2 FQGNSA. DNA of the CDR3: TGTGCCAGCAGCTTTGGACATACCTACGAGCAGTACTTC. It translates to CASSFGHTYEQYF.

J is TRBJ1-6 and V is TRBV7-3; tentatively, D is TRBD1 (6 bases). Germline-derived CDR1 and CDR2 are SGHTA and FQGTGA. The V gene lost 3 bases and the J gene lost 13 bases, with 16 bases spanning the gap. This CDR3 has 14 residues. The CDR3: CASSLGGASLPLHF. As DNA, the CDR3 is TGTGCCAGCAGCTTGGGGGGGGCCTCGCTGCCCCTCCACTTT.

The chain has TRBV7-2 and TRBJ2-5; no clear D. The J call could be wrong; TRBJ2-7 is a better fit for the DNA end. CDR1 and CDR2 from the germline V gene are SGHTA and FQGNSA. The CDR3 runs 14 residues. This CDR3 is CASTPDGISYEQYF. In DNA form, the CDR3 reads TGTGCCAGCACCCCAGACGGTATCTCCTACGAGCAGTACTTC.

This clone occurred once. The chain couples TRBV5-6 to TRBJ1-2; D not certain. CDR3 length: 15 amino acids. The V gene's germline CDR1 is SGHDT and CDR2 YYEEEE. Trimming removed 4 bases from V and 7 bases from J, with 20 bases in between. The CDR3 reads CASSPNMGGRSGYTF. CDR3 bases: TGTGCCAGCAGCCCGAATATGGGAGGGCGGAGTGGCTACACCTTC. Full variable domain (remainder filled in from reference TRBV5-6 and TRBJ1-2): DAGVTQSPTHLIKTRGQQVTLRCSPKSGHDTVSWYQQALGQGPQFIFQYYEEEERQRGNFPDRFSGHQFPNYSSELNVNALLLGDSALYLCASSPNMGGRSGYTFGSGTRLTVV.

This clone is labeled as large. The sample has other DNA sequences that encode this CDR3 too. V is TRBV25-1 and J is TRBJ1-2; D uncertain. The CDR3 contains 11 residues. V was shortened by 5 bases and J by 2 bases, with 3 bases between the two germline ends. Germline V gene data show CDR1 as MGHDK and CDR2 as SYGVNS. The CDR3 protein is CASSRNYGYTF. In DNA, the CDR3 is TGTGCCAGCAGTCGGAACTATGGCTACACCTTC.

This clone was detected a few times. CDR3 in amino acids: CASSQDLDRAVSEAFF. DNA for the CDR3: TGCGCCAGCAGCCAAGACCTGGACAGGGCTGTGTCTGAAGCTTTCTTT. The chain is built from TRBV4-3 and TRBJ1-1, with 8 bases lining up with TRBD1. Germline values: CDR1 LGHNA, CDR2 YSLEER. The CDR3 totals 16 residues. J lost 6 bases, V lost 0 bases, and 9 bases had no gene match.

This clone was counted a few times. The chain joins TRBV4-2 to TRBJ1-5; D call uncertain. This CDR3 has 15 amino acids. V shed 4 bases and J shed 5 bases, with 15 bases lying between them. Germline assignment: CDR1 LGHNA and CDR2 YNFKEQ. The CDR3 DNA reads TGTGCCAGCAGCCTTAGGGAGGCCCCCGATCAGCCCCAGCATTTT. It yields the protein CASSLREAPDQPQHF.

V usage is TRBV29-1 and J usage is TRBJ2-1; tentatively, D is TRBD1 (6 bases). CDR3 size: 14 residues. Per germline, CDR1 SQVTM and CDR2 ANQGSEA. Trimming took 6 bases from V and 5 from J, leaving 17 bases between them. The CDR3 nucleotides read TGCAGCGTGGTCTTGGGGGCCCAAAACAATGAGCAGTTCTTC. This sequence encodes CSVVLGAQNNEQFF.

The chain links TRBV19 to TRBJ2-3; D could derive from TRBD1 or TRBD2 (5 bases each). Germline values: CDR1 LNHDA, CDR2 SQIVND (reference sequence). V lost 2 bases and J 4 bases, leaving 16 bases between the germline ends. The CDR3 spans 16 residues. This CDR3 reads CASSISGPSGADTQYF. In DNA, the CDR3 is TGTGCCAGTAGTATATCGGGGCCCTCTGGGGCAGATACGCAGTATTTT.